This TCR beta chain was obtained from a study of blood T cell repertoires in COVID-19. Study in general: PBMCs, B-cell-depleted T cells, or T cells were the source of the cDNA or gDNA that made up the material.

In the source study's methods: Nucleated cell number was recorded as an estimate derived from reference gene primer amplification. The protocol was immunoSEQ multiplex PCR, while the TCRdb copy is restricted to in-frame clones and leaves out a portion. That table is the source of V, J and clone size, and D and trimming were worked out from the DNA. Among 250,000 to 300,000 clones, approximately 85% were seen once, and the ten largest hold approximately 5.1%. Germline CDR1 PRHDT, CDR2 FYEKMQ (reference sequence). Unmatched junction bases numbered 0, after V lost 4 bases and J lost 0 bases. The CDR3 sequence is 14 residues long.

The clonotype originates from a man aged 45-65 years with active or convalescent COVID-19. The sample comprised peripheral blood. V usage is TRBV13 and J usage is TRBJ2-3, with 8 bases lining up with TRBD1. The CDR3 region is CASSWTGSTDTQYF. Written as DNA, the CDR3 is TGTGCCAGCAGCTGGACAGGGAGCACAGATACGCAGTATTTT.